The 7 T cell receptor beta chains below all came from one sample that was sequenced in a study of cytomegalovirus exposure and HLA in healthy donors. PCR was performed using 60 Vbeta and 13 Jbeta primers. Method: immunoSEQ multiplex PCR; TCRdb's copy keeps in-frame clones and lacks some. The table shows about 110,000 clones, with 70% to 80% occurring only once. The sequenced sample was PBMCs. The receptor set was obtained from a man in his forties or fifties in good health and CMV-seronegative.

This clone was observed a handful of times. The genes are TRBV7-9 and TRBJ2-2; 7 nucleotides agree with TRBD2. After removal of 1 base from V and 4 bases from J, the junction contained 9 bases not matched to a gene. The CDR3 totals 17 residues. Looked up from germline, CDR1 is SEHNR and CDR2 is FQNEAQ (reference sequence). For the CDR3, the DNA is TGTGCCAGCAGCTTAGTTCCCCCCGGGGGGAGCACCGGGGAGCTGTTTTTT. This codes for CASSLVPPGGSTGELFF.

This chain uses TRBV29-1 with TRBJ1-4; a weak D match, TRBD1 (5 bases). The CDR3 is 13 amino acids. Trimming removed 6 bases from V and 4 bases from J, with 12 bases in between. Germline V gene data show CDR1 as SQVTM and CDR2 as ANQGSEA. CDR3 bases: TGCAGCGTGGCAGGGAAATATAATGAAAAACTGTTTTTT. Its translation is CSVAGKYNEKLFF. The full variable domain, rest sourced from reference TRBV29-1 and TRBJ1-4, is SAVISQKPSRDICQRGTSLTIQCQVDSQVTMMFWYRQQPGQSLTLIATANQGSEATYESGFVIDKFPISRPNLTFSTLTVSNMSPEDSSIYLCSVAGKYNEKLFFGSGTQLSVL.

V and J are TRBV5-4 and TRBJ2-5; D might be TRBD2 (6 bases). V lost 4 bases and J 5 bases, leaving 12 bases between the germline ends. The CDR3 has 13 residues. Germline V lookup: CDR1 SGHNT, CDR2 YYREEE (reference sequence). In DNA, the CDR3 is TGTGCCAGCAGCAGGGACTCGGCGGAGACCCAGTACTTC. Translation: CASSRDSAETQYF. The full variable domain, its missing parts supplied by reference TRBV5-4 and TRBJ2-5, is ETGVTQSPTHLIKTRGQQVTLRCSSQSGHNTVSWYQQALGQGPQFIFQYYREEENGRGNFPPRFSGLQFPNYSSELNVNALELDDSALYLCASSRDSAETQYFGPGTRLLVL.

The rearrangement uses TRBV7-8 and TRBJ2-2, with TRBD1 as a possible D gene (5 bases). Per the germline V gene, CDR1 is SGHVS and CDR2 is FQNEAQ. V was trimmed by 10 bases and J by 4 bases, leaving 13 bases between them. There are 13 residues in the CDR3. CDR3 in DNA: TGTGCCATTGCGCTCAGGGTCACCGGGGAGCTGTTTTTT. It codes for CAIALRVTGELFF.

The chain is built from TRBV28 and TRBJ2-1; 8 nucleotides line up with TRBD2. Germline lookup yields CDR1 MDHEN and CDR2 SYDVKM. This CDR3 spans 15 amino acids. Losses at the gene ends were 5 bases for V and 2 bases for J; bases not matched to a gene: 5. The CDR3 loop is CASSGAGATYNEQFF. DNA for the CDR3: TGTGCCAGCAGTGGAGCGGGGGCGACCTACAATGAGCAGTTCTTC.

This sequence joins TRBV28 and TRBJ1-2, with D hard to call. Trimming took 7 bases from V and 4 from J, leaving 19 bases between them. The germline CDR1 and CDR2 sequences are MDHEN and SYDVKM. CDR3 size: 15 residues. In DNA, the CDR3 is TGTGCCAGCAATCAGGACGGGGAGAAGGGCTATGGCTACACCTTC. This gives the protein CASNQDGEKGYGYTF.

This chain uses TRBV4-1 with TRBJ1-5; a weak D match, TRBD1 (5 bases). Trimming removed 3 bases at V and 2 bases at J, with 11 bases between. From germline, CDR1 is MGHRA and CDR2 YSYEKL. The CDR3 length is 15 residues. Written as DNA, the CDR3 is TGCGCCAGCAGCCAGCTGGGGGGGGGCAATCAGCCCCAGCATTTT. Amino acid sequence: CASSQLGGGNQPQHF.